The 22 T cell receptor beta chains presented below share a single source sample, sequenced in a study of Ad26.COV2.S vaccination and SARS-CoV-2 variants. Clones were sequenced by immunoSEQ multiplex PCR, and TCRdb holds only the in-frame ones, with some missing. The sample shows 400,000 or so clones, 88% of them seen only once. Treatment given: 15 to 20 received Ad26.COV2.S at low or high dose, single or two shots; five or six received placebo; per-sample allocation not given. Sampling was performed 63 days after the first vaccine or placebo injection. The specimen was peripheral blood, collected in a trial of Ad26.COV2.S vaccine versus placebo. The receptors stem from a person aged 18-60 years who received the Ad26.COV2.S COVID-19 vaccine or a placebo.

The V gene is TRBV7-8, the J gene TRBJ1-4; TRBD1 is a possible D gene (6 bases). In germline, CDR1 is SGHVS, CDR2 FQNEAQ. The length of the CDR3 is 16 residues. Trimming shortened V by 0 bases and J by 8 bases, and 16 bases separated the two germline ends. CDR3 amino acids: CASSLAWAGVNEKLFF. Written as DNA, the CDR3 is TGTGCCAGCAGCTTAGCGTGGGCAGGGGTCAACGAAAAACTGTTTTTT.

This clone was recorded once. V usage is TRBV19 and J usage is TRBJ2-5; D ambiguous. Looked up from germline, CDR1 is LNHDA and CDR2 is SQIVND (reference sequence). CDR3 length equals 16 residues. The V and J ends lost 0 bases and 4 bases respectively, with 15 bases between them. CDR3 DNA sequence: TGTGCCAGTAGTATAGATACAGTGACAACGGGAGAGACCCAGTACTTC. It yields the protein CASSIDTVTTGETQYF.

This clone was seen just once. The rearrangement links TRBV29-1 to TRBJ2-5; D gene unclear. Germline V CDR1 and CDR2: SQVTM, ANQGSEA. The length of the CDR3 is 13 residues. Deletions cut 2 bases from V and 2 bases from J, with 9 bases between. CDR3 residues: CSVESRLQETQYF. The DNA for the CDR3 is TGCAGCGTTGAAAGTCGCTTACAAGAGACCCAGTACTTC.

This sequence joins TRBV4-3 and TRBJ1-1; D possibly corresponds to TRBD1 (5 bases). Trimming shortened V by 3 bases and J by 5 bases, and 10 bases separated the two germline ends. CDR3 size: 13 residues. Germline CDR1 and CDR2: LGHNA and YSLEER. CDR3 coding DNA: TGCGCCAGCAGCCACAGGGTTGGGACTGAAGCTTTCTTT. It yields the protein CASSHRVGTEAFF.

V gene TRBV18 combines with J gene TRBJ2-2; D is perhaps TRBD2 (6 bases). The length of the CDR3 is 20 residues. The V gene's germline CDR1 is KGHSH and CDR2 LQKENI. Trimming took off 3 bases at V and 5 bases at J, with 28 bases between the two ends. CDR3: CASSPQLLPPTSRGTGELFF. For the CDR3, the DNA is TGTGCCAGCTCACCCCAACTGTTGCCTCCTACTAGCAGAGGAACCGGGGAGCTGTTTTTT. The full variable domain, its missing parts supplied by reference TRBV18 and TRBJ2-2, is NAGVMQNPRHLVRRRGQEARLRCSPMKGHSHVYWYRQLPEEGLKFMVYLQKENIIDESGMPKERFSAEFPKEGPSILRIQQVVRGDSAAYFCASSPQLLPPTSRGTGELFFGEGSRLTVL.

The V gene is TRBV5-5, the J gene TRBJ2-5; 9 bases fit TRBD1. This CDR3 region has 13 residues. Germline CDR1 and CDR2: SGHKS and YYEKEE (reference sequence). V gave up 0 bases and J gave up 13 bases; unmatched junction bases: 7. The CDR3 is CASSLGLWGQGYF. CDR3 bases: TGTGCCAGCAGCTTGGGCCTCTGGGGACAGGGGTACTTC.

A note on this clone: At the DNA level, this CDR3 is encoded by other sequences in the same sample as well. This rearrangement joins TRBV7-8 to TRBJ1-1; D is undetermined. V was clipped by 3 bases and J by 1 base, with 6 bases between them. This CDR3 spans 13 amino acids. Germline V gene sequence: CDR1 SGHVS, CDR2 FQNEAQ. CDR3 nucleotide sequence: TGTGCCAGCAGCTTGGTTAGGAACACTGAAGCTTTCTTT. Its protein is CASSLVRNTEAFF.

This chain joins TRBV5-1 and TRBJ2-7, with 7 bases aligning to TRBD1. V lost 0 bases to trimming and J lost 3 bases; unmatched junction nucleotides: 6. Germline assignment: CDR1 SGHRS and CDR2 YFSETQ. The CDR3 has 15 amino acids. The CDR3 sequence: CASSLASTGNYEQYF. CDR3 bases: TGCGCCAGCAGCTTGGCCTCGACAGGGAACTACGAGCAGTACTTC.

The V gene is TRBV12-3 or TRBV12-4, the J gene TRBJ2-7; D might be TRBD1 (5 bases). V lost 6 bases and J 10 bases, leaving 16 bases between the germline ends. The CDR3 consists of 12 residues. Written as DNA, the CDR3 is TGTGCCAGCAGACCTAGGGTAGGGGCACAGTACTTC. It is translated as CASRPRVGAQYF.

The chain is built from TRBV29-1 and TRBJ2-1, with 7 bases fitting TRBD1. The J segment lost 2 bases and the V segment lost 3 bases, leaving 7 bases of the junction unmatched. Germline assignment: CDR1 SQVTM and CDR2 ANQGSEA. The CDR3 has 15 residues. Here the CDR3 reads CSVEPTGLPYNEQFF. The CDR3 DNA sequence: TGCAGCGTTGAGCCGACAGGGTTACCCTACAATGAGCAGTTCTTC.

The genes are TRBV3-1 (or the pseudogene TRBV3-2) and TRBJ2-2; 12 bases are a match to TRBD2. The germline CDR1 and CDR2 sequences are LGHDT and YNNKEL (reference sequence). This CDR3 has 19 amino acids. V was pared by 4 bases and J by 3 bases, with 12 bases of the junction left unmatched. The CDR3 protein is CASSPGWTSGAADTGELFF. DNA of the CDR3: TGTGCCAGCAGCCCGGGTTGGACTAGCGGGGCGGCGGACACCGGGGAGCTGTTTTTT.

The V call is TRBV5-5, the J call TRBJ2-2, with D unresolved. Germline CDR1 SGHKS, CDR2 YYEKEE (reference sequence). The CDR3 is made up of 13 amino acids. The V gene lost 5 bases and the J gene lost 7 bases, with 12 bases spanning the gap. CDR3 nucleotide sequence: TGTGCCAGCAGGGAAGTGATTAACGGGGAGCTGTTTTTT. Its translation is CASREVINGELFF.

The genes are TRBV5-1 and TRBJ2-1; D unclear. The germline gives CDR1 SGHRS, CDR2 YFSETQ. The CDR3 sequence is 13 residues long. The germline V and J ends were trimmed by 3 bases and 5 bases, with 9 bases remaining between them. The chain's CDR3 is CASSWADHNEQFF. The CDR3 bases are TGCGCCAGCAGCTGGGCAGATCACAATGAGCAGTTCTTC.

The chain links TRBV27 to TRBJ2-7; 7 nucleotides align to TRBD1. J was trimmed by 11 bases and V by 6 bases; bases with no gene match: 16. CDR3 size: 14 residues. Per germline, CDR1 MNHEY and CDR2 SMNVEV (reference sequence). CDR3 sequence: CASRSMTGNKREYF. In DNA, the CDR3 is TGTGCCAGCAGATCCATGACAGGGAACAAACGGGAGTACTTC.

V and J are TRBV15 and TRBJ1-4; 11 positions agree with TRBD1. This CDR3 contains 15 residues. Germline V gene data show CDR1 as LNHNV and CDR2 as YYDKDF (reference sequence). V dropped 2 bases and J dropped 8; count of bases not matched to a gene: 4. The CDR3 here is CATSRLGQGGEKLFF. DNA for the CDR3: TGTGCCACCAGCAGACTGGGACAGGGGGGAGAAAAACTGTTTTTT.

This rearrangement joins TRBV30 to TRBJ1-1; no clear D gene. V lost 2 bases and J lost 6, with 16 bases in between. Germline CDR1 and CDR2: GTSNPN and SVGIG (reference sequence). The CDR3 covers 14 residues. The CDR3 protein is CAWSPKEGSAEAFF. As DNA, the CDR3 is TGTGCCTGGAGTCCGAAAGAAGGCTCGGCTGAAGCTTTCTTT.

V gene TRBV9 combines with J gene TRBJ1-1, with a tentative D call TRBD1 (5 bases). The CDR3 covers 13 residues. Looked up from germline, CDR1 is SGDLS and CDR2 is YYNGEE. Trimming removed 4 bases from V and 4 bases from J, with 11 bases in between. CDR3 nucleotides: TGTGCCAGCAGCTATAATACAGGCACTGAAGCTTTCTTT. This codes for CASSYNTGTEAFF.

V usage is TRBV27 and J usage is TRBJ2-2; TRBD2 agrees at 14 bases. V lost 5 bases and J lost 6; bases outside the gene matches: 11. Germline CDR1 and CDR2: MNHEY and SMNVEV (reference sequence). The CDR3 runs to 18 residues. CDR3 region: CASSPRATSGGAAGELFF. In DNA form, the CDR3 reads TGTGCCAGCAGTCCACGCGCGACTAGCGGGGGGGCCGCCGGGGAGCTGTTTTTT.

The chain recombines TRBV7-2 with TRBJ1-2; 9 bases agree with TRBD1. The CDR3 is made up of 15 amino acids. The ends lost 1 base at V and 8 bases at J; junction bases unmatched: 8. Germline values: CDR1 SGHTA, CDR2 FQGNSA. The chain's CDR3 is CASSLGVPGQGGYTF. The CDR3 bases are TGTGCCAGCAGCTTAGGAGTTCCGGGACAGGGAGGCTACACCTTC.

This clone appeared a single time. The genes are TRBV6-4 and TRBJ2-7, with 8 bases lining up with TRBD2. CDR1 MRHNA and CDR2 SNTAGT come from the germline V gene. V was pared by 5 bases and J by 2 bases, with 11 bases of the junction left unmatched. This CDR3 contains 16 residues. In DNA, the CDR3 is TGTGCCAGCAGTCCTGTCGGGGGGGTCGGTGCCTACGAGCAGTACTTC. Encoded protein: CASSPVGGVGAYEQYF.

The chain recombines TRBV11-2 with TRBJ1-2; D gene uncertain. V lost 5 bases, J lost 14 bases, and 30 bases lay in between. Germline V CDR1 and CDR2: SGHAT, FQNNGV. The CDR3 spans 16 residues. This chain's CDR3 is CASSQTATRNHRTATF. The CDR3 nucleotides read TGTGCCAGCAGCCAGACGGCAACCCGAAATCACAGAACGGCGACCTTC.

V gene TRBV5-4 combines with J gene TRBJ2-7, with D maybe TRBD2 (6 bases). Trimming took 0 bases from V and 3 from J, leaving 7 bases between them. Germline CDR1 SGHNT, CDR2 YYREEE (reference sequence). This CDR3 contains 13 residues. CDR3 residues: CASSLGGDYEQYF. In DNA form, the CDR3 reads TGTGCCAGCAGCTTGGGGGGGGACTACGAGCAGTACTTC. Based on the CDR3 plus reference TRBV5-4 and TRBJ2-7, the full variable domain is ETGVTQSPTHLIKTRGQQVTLRCSSQSGHNTVSWYQQALGQGPQFIFQYYREEENGRGNFPPRFSGLQFPNYSSELNVNALELDDSALYLCASSLGGDYEQYFGPGTRLTVT.